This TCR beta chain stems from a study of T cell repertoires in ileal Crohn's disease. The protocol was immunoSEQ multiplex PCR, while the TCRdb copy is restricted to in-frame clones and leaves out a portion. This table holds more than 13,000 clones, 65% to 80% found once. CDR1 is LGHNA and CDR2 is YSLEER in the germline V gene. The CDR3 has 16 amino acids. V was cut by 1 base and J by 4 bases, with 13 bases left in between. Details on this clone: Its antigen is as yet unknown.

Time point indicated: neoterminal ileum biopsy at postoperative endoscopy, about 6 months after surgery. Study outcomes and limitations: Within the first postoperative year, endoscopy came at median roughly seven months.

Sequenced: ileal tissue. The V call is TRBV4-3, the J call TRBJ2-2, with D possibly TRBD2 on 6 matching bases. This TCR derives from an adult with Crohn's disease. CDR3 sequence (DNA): TGCGCCAGCAGCCAAGGGGCGGGACGGGGCACCGGGGAGCTGTTTTTT. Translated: CASSQGAGRGTGELFF.